These 23 T cell receptor beta chains were sequenced from one sample in a study of blood T cell repertoires in COVID-19. Data came from immunoSEQ multiplex PCR; TCRdb stores just in-frame clones and leaves some out. This sample has 97,000 or so clones, with approximately 86% found just once. What was sequenced was peripheral blood. These receptors were collected from a woman aged 50 to 65 with COVID-19, enrolled during active disease.

The rearrangement joins TRBV18 to TRBJ1-6, with TRBD1 matching 7 bases. Germline CDR1 KGHSH, CDR2 LQKENI. The length of the CDR3 is 16 residues. V lost 1 base and J lost 0; bases outside the gene matches: 0. The CDR3 is CASSPQGASYNSPLHF. CDR3 DNA sequence: TGTGCCAGCTCACCACAGGGGGCCTCCTATAATTCACCCCTCCACTTT.

The chain couples TRBV6-5 to TRBJ2-1, with 9 positions matching TRBD1. V was pared by 5 bases and J by 7 bases, with 6 bases of the junction left unmatched. Germline-derived CDR1 and CDR2 are MNHEY and SVGAGI. This CDR3 comprises 14 residues. CDR3 DNA sequence: TGTGCCAGCAGTCAGGAGGACAGGGGTAATGAGCAGTTCTTC. It is translated as CASSQEDRGNEQFF.

V usage is TRBV9 and J usage is TRBJ1-3, with D unclear. CDR3 length equals 13 residues. Germline V gene lookup returns CDR1 SGDLS and CDR2 YYNGEE. Trimming removed 4 bases at V and 0 bases at J, with 5 bases between. Written as DNA, the CDR3 is TGTGCCAGCAGCCCCTCCTCTGGAAACACCATATATTTT. It is translated as CASSPSSGNTIYF. Complete variable domain (other parts from reference TRBV9 and TRBJ1-3): DSGVTQTPKHLITATGQRVTLRCSPRSGDLSVYWYQQSLDQGLQFLIQYYNGEERAKGNILERFSAQQFPDLHSELNLSSLELGDSALYFCASSPSSGNTIYFGEGSWLTVV.

This chain uses TRBV7-9 with TRBJ2-7; the match to TRBD1 covers 11 bases. The J segment lost 6 bases and the V segment lost 5 bases, leaving 9 bases of the junction unmatched. Germline CDR1 is SEHNR and CDR2 is FQNEAQ (reference sequence). The CDR3 contains 15 residues. CDR3 coding DNA: TGTGCCAGCAGCCTCAGGACAGGGGGCGTGCCCGAGCAGTACTTC. Protein: CASSLRTGGVPEQYF.

The gene calls are TRBV5-4 and TRBJ2-5, with D tentatively TRBD2 (6 bases). CDR1 and CDR2 (germline): SGHNT, YYREEE (reference sequence). Between the trimmed V and J ends, which lost 4 bases and 2 bases, there was a span of 15 bases. The CDR3 totals 15 residues. Written as DNA, the CDR3 is TGTGCCAGCAGCCACGACGGGGGTCCGCAAGAGACCCAGTACTTC. Amino acid sequence: CASSHDGGPQETQYF.

CDR3 DNA: TGTGCCAGCCGGGAGGTCGGGGGGCTCACTGAAGCTTTCTTT. Translated, it gives CASREVGGLTEAFF. This chain joins TRBV25-1 and TRBJ1-1, with D perhaps matching TRBD1 (6 bases). The length of the CDR3 is 14 residues. V lost 8 bases to trimming and J lost 4 bases, with 17 bases between them. Germline V lookup: CDR1 MGHDK, CDR2 SYGVNS.

J is TRBJ1-4 and V is TRBV23-1; D is ambiguous. TRBV23-1 is noted as an ORF with a role that remains uncertain. CDR3 length: 10 amino acids. V gave up 11 bases and J gave up 8 bases, with 9 bases separating them. The CDR3 spells CAGELEKLFF. CDR3 nucleotides: TGCGCCGGGGAGCTCGAAAAACTGTTTTTT.

V is TRBV23-1 and J is TRBJ1-6; 7 nucleotides line up with TRBD1. TRBV23-1 is classed as an ORF, of uncertain function. With V trimmed by 3 bases and J by 9 bases, 14 bases remained unmatched. The CDR3 has 17 amino acids. CDR3 DNA sequence: TGCGCCAGCAGTCAGCCCCGGGAGTTCCCAGGGGGTTCACCCCTCCACTTT. Its protein is CASSQPREFPGGSPLHF.

This clone was seen only once. The chain has TRBV21-1 and TRBJ1-1; TRBD1 was called by the table and not checked on the DNA. TRBV21-1 is annotated as a pseudogene. The CDR3 totals 17 residues. The CDR3 region is CASSEGTVGALNTEAFF. CDR3 DNA: TGTGCCAGCAGCGAGGGGACAGTTGGAGCCTTGAACACTGAAGCTTTCTTT.

The chain carries TRBV11-3 and TRBJ1-4; D may be TRBD1 (6 bases). Germline values: CDR1 SGHNT, CDR2 YENEEA. V was shortened by 5 bases and J by 10 bases, with 8 bases between the two germline ends. This CDR3 is built from 11 residues. The DNA of the CDR3 is TGTGCCAGCAGCCAAGGGGGAAAACTGTTTTTT. Its translation: CASSQGGKLFF.

V and J are TRBV12-5 and TRBJ2-1, with D tentatively TRBD1 (6 bases). Germline assignment: CDR1 LGHNT and CDR2 FRNRAP. Deletions cut 6 bases from V and 5 bases from J, with 14 bases between. The CDR3 covers 14 residues. In DNA, the CDR3 is TGTGCTAGTGGACCCACAGGGATCGACAATGAGCAGTTCTTC. This encodes CASGPTGIDNEQFF. Together with reference TRBV12-5 and TRBJ2-1, the CDR3 gives the full variable domain: DARVTQTPRHKVTEMGQEVTMRCQPILGHNTVFWYRQTMMQGLELLAYFRNRAPLDDSGMPKDRFSAEMPDATLATLKIQPSEPRDSAVYFCASGPTGIDNEQFFGPGTRLTVL.

Here the CDR3 DNA reads TGTGCCAGCAAATACTCGGGTCTCAATTCACCCCTCCACTTT. Its translation is CASKYSGLNSPLHF. The J gene is TRBJ1-6, the V gene TRBV5-4; no firm D call. The CDR3 covers 14 residues. The germline CDR1 and CDR2 sequences are SGHNT and YYREEE (reference sequence). Deletions cut 6 bases from V and 7 bases from J, with 14 bases between.

V usage is TRBV7-2 and J usage is TRBJ2-2; a weak D match, TRBD2 (5 bases). The V gene lost 5 bases and the J gene lost 5 bases, with 18 bases spanning the gap. The germline V gene has CDR1 SGHTA and CDR2 FQGNSA. This CDR3 is 16 amino acids long. The CDR3, as DNA: TGTGCCAGCAGCGCCCGGTTCGGCGAGGGTACCGGGGAGCTGTTTTTT. Its protein is CASSARFGEGTGELFF.

The chain recombines TRBV10-3 with TRBJ1-4; 7 bases are a match to TRBD1. The length of the CDR3 is 16 residues. The V segment lost 0 bases and the J segment 2 bases; nucleotides outside the gene matches: 3. Germline assignment: CDR1 ENHRY and CDR2 SYGVKD. The CDR3 region is CAISESPGQTNEKLFF. CDR3 DNA sequence: TGTGCCATCAGTGAGTCTCCGGGACAGACTAATGAAAAACTGTTTTTT.

V gene TRBV5-4 combines with J gene TRBJ2-7; 11 bases are shared with TRBD1. The CDR3 runs to 14 residues. V dropped 4 bases and J dropped 6; count of bases not matched to a gene: 6. The V gene's germline CDR1 is SGHNT and CDR2 YYREEE (reference sequence). For the CDR3, the DNA is TGTGCCAGCAGCATGGGACAGGGGGAGTTCGAGCAGTACTTC. Translating gives CASSMGQGEFEQYF.

This chain links TRBV5-4 with TRBJ1-1; perhaps TRBD1 as D (5 bases). Germline values: CDR1 SGHNT, CDR2 YYREEE (reference sequence). V was pared by 4 bases and J by 5 bases, with 21 bases between. CDR3 length: 16 amino acids. The CDR3, as DNA: TGTGCCAGCAGCCCCTGGCAGAGCAGGGCGGTGACTGAAGCTTTCTTT. Protein: CASSPWQSRAVTEAFF.

V is TRBV6-5 and J is TRBJ2-7; maybe TRBD1 (6 bases). This CDR3 contains 14 residues. Trimming shortened V by 5 bases and J by 0 bases, and 11 bases separated the two germline ends. The germline CDR1 and CDR2 sequences are MNHEY and SVGAGI. DNA for the CDR3: TGTGCCAGCAGTCACATGGACAGCTCCTACGAGCAGTACTTC. It yields the protein CASSHMDSSYEQYF.

The J gene is TRBJ1-5, the V gene TRBV6-1; D gene ambiguous. CDR1 is MNHNS, CDR2 SASEGT, per germline. The CDR3 is 15 residues long. With 3 bases removed from V and 3 bases from J, the gap between germline ends came to 12 bases. The CDR3 bases are TGTGCCAGCAGTGATCAGCGGCAGTACAATCAGCCCCAGCATTTT. The encoded protein is CASSDQRQYNQPQHF.

The rearrangement joins TRBV5-1 to TRBJ2-5, with D perhaps TRBD1 (5 bases). Trimming removed 9 bases from V and 1 base from J, with 19 bases in between. CDR1 is SGHRS, CDR2 YFSETQ, per germline. The CDR3 runs 15 residues. CDR3 sequence (DNA): TGCGCCACCAGTATCCAGCCAGGGCGCCAAGAGACCCAGTACTTC. Amino acid sequence: CATSIQPGRQETQYF.

This clone was detected only once. The V and J genes are TRBV19 and TRBJ1-1; 8 bases are a match to TRBD1. The CDR3 runs to 14 residues. The germline V gene has CDR1 LNHDA and CDR2 SQIVND (reference sequence). The V and J ends lost 7 bases and 3 bases, in that order; junction bases with no gene match: 7. CDR3 loop: CASIDQGADTEAFF. The CDR3 nucleotides are TGTGCCAGTATTGACCAGGGGGCAGACACTGAAGCTTTCTTT.

This rearrangement joins TRBV18 to TRBJ2-3; TRBD2 might be the D (7 bases). The CDR3 is made up of 14 amino acids. The germline V and J ends were trimmed by 8 bases and 6 bases, with 18 bases remaining between them. Germline CDR1 KGHSH, CDR2 LQKENI. The CDR3 sequence is CASTPPRGGDTQYF. In DNA, the CDR3 is TGTGCCAGCACTCCGCCCAGGGGAGGGGATACGCAGTATTTT.

The gene calls are TRBV2 and TRBJ1-1; D gene unclear. Trimming took 5 bases from V and 5 from J, leaving 12 bases between them. Germline CDR1 and CDR2: SNHLY and FYNNEI. The CDR3 is made up of 13 amino acids. CDR3 amino acids: CASSILGGTEAFF. CDR3 in DNA: TGTGCCAGCAGTATTTTAGGAGGTACTGAAGCTTTCTTT.

This chain connects TRBV10-3 to TRBJ2-1; possibly TRBD2 for D (7 bases). V gave up 7 bases and J gave up 4 bases, with 14 bases separating them. The CDR3 runs to 14 residues. Germline V gives CDR1 ENHRY, CDR2 SYGVKD. CDR3 region: CAITGGGHYNEQFF. Here the CDR3 DNA reads TGTGCCATCACGGGCGGGGGACATTACAATGAGCAGTTCTTC.